This TCR beta chain was obtained from a study of radiotherapy plus CTLA-4 blockade in lung cancer. A remark on this clone: Its matching antigen is unknown.

CTLA-4 blockade with ipilimumab, together with focal radiation, was given to patients with chemo-refractory metastatic non-small-cell lung cancer. V was pared by 5 bases and J by 9 bases, with 17 bases between. Germline V gene lookup returns CDR1 MDHEN and CDR2 SYDVKM. The CDR3 runs 13 residues. Study results and caveats: Subsequent to radiotherapy plus ipilimumab, tumor-derived TCR clones underwent expansion in blood.

Method: immunoSEQ multiplex PCR; TCRdb's copy keeps in-frame clones and lacks some. The sample lists under 95,000 clones, around 81% occurring once. The chain combines TRBV28 with TRBJ2-7; possibly TRBD2 for D (6 bases). The sample in question was peripheral blood, obtained from a patient treated with radiotherapy plus ipilimumab. This sequence originates from a human donor with non-small cell lung cancer whose response to radiotherapy plus ipilimumab could not be evaluated. Some clones in this sample may be carry-over from other donors' samples. CDR3 in amino acids: CASSGLGREAQYF. The CDR3 region has the DNA TGTGCCAGCAGTGGCCTCGGCAGGGAGGCGCAGTACTTC.